This T cell receptor beta chain derives from a study of Tregs in tolerant kidney transplant recipients. To note about this clone: Its antigen is not identified.

V dropped 1 base and J dropped 6; count of bases not matched to a gene: 6. CDR3 length: 15 residues. Germline V gene lookup returns CDR1 SGHVS and CDR2 FQNEAQ. Study-wide points: Tregs expanded with activated donor B cells seemed most donor-specific. Antigen-driven expansion was suggested because donor-specific Tregs expanded more than all Tregs in tolerant patients. Biological reproducibility was not directly addressed, but technical replication error appeared minimal. Nucleotide sequences could not be compared across some patients' samples due to primer changes.

Repertoires were generated with immunoSEQ multiplex PCR, while TCRdb's copy carries only in-frame clones and drops some. The data hold 50,000 to 80,000 clones, with roughly 98% observed a single time. The starting material was Tregs from blood, obtained before the transplant. This sequence originates from a human donor who received a combined kidney and bone marrow transplant. The chain combines TRBV7-8 with TRBJ2-3; 8 bases map to TRBD2. The CDR3 protein is CASSLEAGVADTQYF. In DNA form, the CDR3 reads TGTGCCAGCAGCTTAGAAGCGGGAGTGGCGGATACGCAGTATTTT.